The 5 T cell receptor beta chains below come from one sample, sequenced in a study of Tregs in tolerant kidney transplant recipients. The nonmyeloablative bone marrow transplants came from related graft donors, with transient mixed chimerism. This table comes from immunoSEQ multiplex PCR, and its TCRdb copy is limited to in-frame clones, with some not included. Of roughly 50,000 clones in the sample, 89% are singletons; the top ten hold around a sixth. The starting material was CD8+ T cells from blood (PBMCs), obtained 12 months after the transplant. The receptors were sampled from a human patient who received a combined kidney and bone marrow transplant. Part of the T cells may come from the graft donor.

This chain uses TRBV27 with TRBJ2-5; unclear D gene. This CDR3 contains 12 residues. V lost 2 bases, J lost 5 bases, and 6 bases lay in between. Germline V gene sequence: CDR1 MNHEY, CDR2 SMNVEV (reference sequence). The CDR3 protein is CASSLSWETQYF. The CDR3 coding sequence is TGTGCCAGCAGTTTAAGCTGGGAGACCCAGTACTTC.

The chain uses TRBV27 and TRBJ1-4; 8 nucleotides match TRBD1. CDR1 and CDR2 (germline): MNHEY, SMNVEV (reference sequence). Trimming at V came to 7 bases and at J to 7 bases, leaving 8 bases not matched to a gene. The length of the CDR3 is 14 residues. CDR3 protein: CASTTTGGGEKLFF. The DNA of the CDR3 is TGTGCCAGCACCACTACAGGGGGAGGTGAAAAACTGTTTTTT.

This clone has a handful of counts. The CDR3 DNA sequence: TGTGCCAGCAGCCAAGGGGCCCTATACGGGAGGACCTACGAGCAGTACTTC. It yields the protein CASSQGALYGRTYEQYF. The V call is TRBV5-8, the J call TRBJ2-7, with 7 bases identical to TRBD2. Germline trimming cut 4 bases from V and 2 bases from J; bases unmatched to any gene: 15. The CDR3 is made up of 17 amino acids. Germline V gene data show CDR1 as SGHTS and CDR2 as YDEGEE.

V is TRBV28 and J is TRBJ1-4, with TRBD1 identical over 7 bases. With V trimmed by 5 bases and J by 11 bases, 14 bases remained unmatched. The CDR3 totals 15 residues. In germline, CDR1 is MDHEN, CDR2 SYDVKM. The CDR3 region is CASSGLRDSRWKLFF. In DNA, the CDR3 is TGTGCCAGCAGTGGACTCCGGGACAGCCGGTGGAAACTGTTTTTT. Complete variable domain (other parts from reference TRBV28 and TRBJ1-4): DVKVTQSSRYLVKRTGEKVFLECVQDMDHENMFWYRQDPGLGLRLIYFSYDVKMKEKGDIPEGYSVSREKKERFSLILESASTNQTSMYLCASSGLRDSRWKLFFGSGTQLSVL.

The chain employs TRBV5-5 and TRBJ2-7; D ambiguous. V was trimmed by 2 bases and J by 4 bases, leaving 10 bases between them. This CDR3 region has 13 residues. Per the germline V gene, CDR1 is SGHKS and CDR2 is YYEKEE (reference sequence). CDR3 nucleotide sequence: TGTGCCAGCAGCTTTTTTACGGTATACGAGCAGTACTTC. Its protein is CASSFFTVYEQYF.